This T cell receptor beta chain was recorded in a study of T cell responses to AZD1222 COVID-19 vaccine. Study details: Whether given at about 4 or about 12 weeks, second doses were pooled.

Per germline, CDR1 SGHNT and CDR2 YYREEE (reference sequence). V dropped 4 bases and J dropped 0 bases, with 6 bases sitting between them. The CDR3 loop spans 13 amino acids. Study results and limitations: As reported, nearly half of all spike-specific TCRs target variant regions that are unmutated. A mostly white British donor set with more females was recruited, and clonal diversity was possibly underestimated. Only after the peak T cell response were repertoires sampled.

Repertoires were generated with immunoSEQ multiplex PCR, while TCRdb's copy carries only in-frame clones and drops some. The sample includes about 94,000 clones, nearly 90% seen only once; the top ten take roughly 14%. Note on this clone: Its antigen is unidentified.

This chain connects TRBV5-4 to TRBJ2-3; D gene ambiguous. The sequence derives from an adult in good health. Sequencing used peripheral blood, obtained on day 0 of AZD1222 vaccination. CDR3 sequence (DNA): TGTGCCAGCAGCCTTCACAGCACAGATACGCAGTATTTT. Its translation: CASSLHSTDTQYF.